The 3 T cell receptor beta chains presented below share a single source sample, sequenced in a study of T cell clonotyping in hematopoietic cell transplantation. The table came from immunoSEQ multiplex PCR; TCRdb's copy has only in-frame clones and leaves some out. The data show approximately 2,000 clones, around nine tenths seen once. Sequences were derived from PBMCs, sampled at the time of graft-versus-host disease after allogeneic stem cell transplant. These receptor sequences come from a male patient aged 18 to 35 who had an allogeneic stem cell transplant from a related donor, so the T cells may come from the graft donor. Some clones in this sample may be carry-over from other donors' samples.

V is TRBV29-1 and J is TRBJ2-1; no definite D call. Trimming took off 3 bases at V and 6 bases at J, with 9 bases between the two ends. Germline V CDR1 and CDR2: SQVTM, ANQGSEA. CDR3 size: 12 residues. CDR3 coding DNA: TGCAGCGTTGATGTGGTAGCCAATGAGCAGTTCTTC. Translating it yields CSVDVVANEQFF.

V usage is TRBV7-9 and J usage is TRBJ1-1; D gene unclear. V lost 1 base and J lost 6, with 12 bases in between. The CDR3 contains 14 residues. Germline assignment: CDR1 SEHNR and CDR2 FQNEAQ (reference sequence). The CDR3 sequence is CASSLDSLSAEAFF. CDR3 nucleotide sequence: TGTGCCAGCAGCTTAGACAGCCTAAGTGCTGAAGCTTTCTTT. The full variable domain, with the rest looked up from reference TRBV7-9 and TRBJ1-1, is DTGVSQNPRHKITKRGQNVTFRCDPISEHNRLYWYRQTLGQGPEFLTYFQNEAQLEKSRLLSDRFSAERPKGSFSTLEIQRTEQGDSAMYLCASSLDSLSAEAFFGQGTRLTVV.

This CDR3 reads CASSPTLDREITGELFF. Here the CDR3 DNA reads TGTGCCAGCAGTCCCACCCTCGACAGGGAGATCACCGGGGAGCTGTTTTTT. V usage is TRBV27 and J usage is TRBJ2-2; 7 nucleotides align to TRBD1. The germline V gene encodes CDR1 MNHEY and CDR2 SMNVEV (reference sequence). This CDR3 spans 17 amino acids. The junction had 13 bases not matched to a gene; V was cut back by 5 bases and J by 4 bases.